The 23 T cell receptor beta chains below were found in one sample sequenced in a study of PD-1 blockade in classical Hodgkin lymphoma. All patients experienced relapse after autologous stem cell transplantation, and brentuximab vedotin exposure was variable. Clones were sequenced by immunoSEQ multiplex PCR, and TCRdb holds only the in-frame ones, with some missing. Of more than 90,000 clones in the sample, around 89% were seen once. The material was peripheral blood mononuclear cells (PBMCs), obtained before the second cycle of nivolumab. The receptors here all came from a human donor with classical Hodgkin lymphoma.

The J gene is TRBJ1-5, the V gene TRBV19; D uncertain. This CDR3 contains 14 residues. Germline V lookup: CDR1 LNHDA, CDR2 SQIVND (reference sequence). V was clipped by 5 bases and J by 0 bases, with 8 bases between them. Written as DNA, the CDR3 is TGTGCCAGTAGTGTCACAGATAGCAATCAGCCCCAGCATTTT. Amino acid sequence: CASSVTDSNQPQHF.

The chain has TRBV7-6 and TRBJ2-7; D gene ambiguous. CDR1 and CDR2 (germline): SGHVS, FNYEAQ. The CDR3 is made up of 12 amino acids. Trimming pared 2 bases from V and 4 bases from J, leaving 6 bases between. CDR3 in amino acids: CASSLQSYEQYF. The DNA for the CDR3 is TGTGCCAGCAGCTTACAGTCTTACGAGCAGTACTTC.

V usage is TRBV7-9 and J usage is TRBJ1-5; the D is unclear. Trimming pared 1 base from V and 2 bases from J, leaving 15 bases between. Germline V CDR1 and CDR2: SEHNR, FQNEAQ (reference sequence). The CDR3 has 17 residues. In DNA form, the CDR3 reads TGTGCCAGCAGCTTAGTATCGGGTTTAAGGCGCAATCAGCCCCAGCATTTT. Its protein product is CASSLVSGLRRNQPQHF.

This clone showed up just once. J is TRBJ2-5 and V is TRBV7-9; perhaps TRBD1 as D (5 bases). Germline loops: CDR1 SEHNR, CDR2 FQNEAQ (reference sequence). The CDR3 is 12 residues long. V gave up 2 bases and J gave up 4 bases, with 5 bases separating them. The CDR3 DNA reads as TGTGCCAGCAGCTTACAGGGAGAGACCCAGTACTTC. The encoded protein is CASSLQGETQYF.

The chain employs TRBV6-5 and TRBJ2-1, with 7 nucleotides matching TRBD1. Germline CDR1 and CDR2: MNHEY and SVGAGI. V was pared by 0 bases and J by 6 bases, with 5 bases of the junction left unmatched. There are 15 residues in the CDR3. DNA for the CDR3: TGTGCCAGCAGTTACTCCGGGACAGTGTTCAATGAGCAGTTCTTC. The encoded protein is CASSYSGTVFNEQFF.

The chain carries TRBV11-3 and TRBJ1-3; 7 bases are a match to TRBD1. This CDR3 is 16 amino acids long. The V segment lost 1 base and the J segment 2 bases; nucleotides outside the gene matches: 5. Germline CDR1 and CDR2: SGHNT and YENEEA. Written as DNA, the CDR3 is TGTGCCAGCAGCTTAGCAGCGCAGGGGGCTGGAAACACCATATATTTT. Amino acids: CASSLAAQGAGNTIYF.

V gene TRBV27 combines with J gene TRBJ2-7, with 7 bases fitting TRBD2. Germline-derived CDR1 and CDR2 are MNHEY and SMNVEV (reference sequence). The CDR3 is made up of 16 amino acids. The ends lost 4 bases at V and 0 bases at J; junction bases unmatched: 9. DNA of the CDR3: TGTGCCAGCAGTTCCCCGACTCGGACTAGCTCCTACGAGCAGTACTTC. This gives the protein CASSSPTRTSSYEQYF.

V and J are TRBV6-1 and TRBJ2-5; TRBD1 matches at 8 bases. V dropped 1 base and J dropped 0; count of bases not matched to a gene: 4. Germline V gene data show CDR1 as MNHNS and CDR2 as SASEGT. The CDR3 consists of 16 residues. This CDR3 reads CASSEGTGYYQETQYF. In DNA, the CDR3 is TGTGCCAGCAGTGAAGGGACAGGGTATTACCAAGAGACCCAGTACTTC.

The CDR3 here is CASSQERASNQPQHF. CDR3 sequence (DNA): TGCGCCAGCAGCCAAGAGCGGGCGAGCAATCAGCCCCAGCATTTT. This rearrangement joins TRBV4-1 to TRBJ1-5; unclear D gene. CDR1 is MGHRA, CDR2 YSYEKL, per germline. V lost 0 bases, J lost 1 base, and 7 bases lay in between. The CDR3 contains 15 residues.

V and J are TRBV27 and TRBJ2-5, with D perhaps TRBD2 (6 bases). Trimming removed 5 bases from V and 7 bases from J, with 23 bases in between. This CDR3 comprises 16 residues. Germline V gene lookup returns CDR1 MNHEY and CDR2 SMNVEV (reference sequence). CDR3 coding DNA: TGTGCCAGCAGTCTTGGGCCGGGACTGGGGCCCGGGACCCAGTACTTC. Protein: CASSLGPGLGPGTQYF.

The rearrangement links TRBV5-1 to TRBJ2-7; no firm D call. Germline lookup yields CDR1 SGHRS and CDR2 YFSETQ. The CDR3 runs 13 residues. The V gene lost 1 base and the J gene lost 1 base, with 6 bases spanning the gap. CDR3 bases: TGCGCCAGCAGCTTGCACACGTCCTACGAGCAGTACTTC. Translated: CASSLHTSYEQYF.

This chain connects TRBV6-5 to TRBJ2-7; 8 bases fit TRBD2. V trimming: 6 bases; J trimming: 4 bases; junction bases outside the gene matches: 11. Germline CDR1 MNHEY, CDR2 SVGAGI. The CDR3 spans 15 residues. In nucleotides, the CDR3 is TGTGCCAGCAGGACGGGGAGGCGGGGGGTATACGAGCAGTACTTC. This encodes CASRTGRRGVYEQYF.

The chain employs TRBV6-5 and TRBJ2-7, with 9 nucleotides matching TRBD1. Germline-derived CDR1 and CDR2 are MNHEY and SVGAGI. The V segment lost 6 bases and the J segment 1 base; nucleotides outside the gene matches: 7. CDR3 size: 15 residues. The CDR3 protein is CASRTPGQGSYEQYF. The CDR3 DNA sequence: TGTGCCAGCAGAACACCGGGACAGGGATCCTACGAGCAGTACTTC.

This clone was picked up a small number of times. The V gene is TRBV4-3, the J gene TRBJ1-6; no clear D gene. With 0 bases removed from V and 7 bases from J, the gap between germline ends came to 10 bases. Germline CDR1 is LGHNA and CDR2 is YSLEER. The CDR3 is 15 residues long. CDR3 in amino acids: CASSQETGVNSPLHF. In nucleotides, the CDR3 is TGCGCCAGCAGCCAAGAGACCGGGGTCAATTCACCCCTCCACTTT.

The chain joins TRBV19 to TRBJ2-1; TRBD1 matches at 7 bases. The CDR3 consists of 15 residues. Germline-derived CDR1 and CDR2 are LNHDA and SQIVND (reference sequence). J was trimmed by 6 bases and V by 5 bases; bases with no gene match: 10. CDR3 in amino acids: CASSVTGASVNEQFF. Written as DNA, the CDR3 is TGTGCCAGTAGTGTAACAGGGGCGTCGGTCAATGAGCAGTTCTTC.

The chain carries TRBV19 and TRBJ2-1; 8 nucleotides match TRBD2. CDR1 LNHDA and CDR2 SQIVND come from the germline V gene (reference sequence). The CDR3 has 15 amino acids. The V and J ends lost 3 bases and 2 bases, in that order; junction bases with no gene match: 3. The CDR3 here is CASSIGRGAYNEQFF. DNA of the CDR3: TGTGCCAGTAGTATCGGGCGGGGGGCCTACAATGAGCAGTTCTTC.

The chain employs TRBV5-6 and TRBJ2-1; 7 bases are shared with TRBD1. Trimming cost V 4 bases and J 6 bases; bases outside gene matches: 10. CDR1 and CDR2 (germline): SGHDT, YYEEEE. This CDR3 spans 15 amino acids. Here the CDR3 DNA reads TGTGCCAGCAGCCCTGGGACAGCTCGTCGCAATGAGCAGTTCTTC. It yields the protein CASSPGTARRNEQFF.

The rearrangement links TRBV6-5 to TRBJ1-1; D possibly corresponds to TRBD1 (5 bases). Trimming removed 6 bases from V and 3 bases from J, with 11 bases in between. Germline CDR1 reads MNHEY; CDR2 reads SVGAGI. The CDR3 length is 13 residues. CDR3 nucleotides: TGTGCCAGCAGACTGGACACGGACACTGAAGCTTTCTTT. The encoded protein is CASRLDTDTEAFF.

The V and J genes are TRBV27 and TRBJ1-2, with 7 bases lining up with TRBD1. CDR3 size: 15 residues. Trimming took 5 bases from V and 0 from J; bases not matched to a gene: 6. Germline assignment: CDR1 MNHEY and CDR2 SMNVEV (reference sequence). CDR3 protein: CASSPGTEPNYGYTF. CDR3 DNA: TGTGCCAGCAGTCCCGGGACAGAACCTAACTATGGCTACACCTTC.

This chain links TRBV6-4 with TRBJ2-3, with 9 bases that match TRBD1. Germline loops: CDR1 MRHNA, CDR2 SNTAGT. The CDR3 runs to 13 residues. J lost 1 base, V lost 8 bases, and 1 base had no gene match. CDR3 sequence: CASRQGGTDTQYF. The CDR3 DNA is TGTGCCAGCCGACAGGGGGGCACAGATACGCAGTATTTT.

The chain has TRBV29-1 and TRBJ1-1; D call uncertain. Germline loops: CDR1 SQVTM, CDR2 ANQGSEA. This CDR3 has 11 residues. Trimming left V 7 bases short and J 1 base short, with 7 bases between. CDR3 loop: CSGTENTEAFF. As DNA, the CDR3 is TGCAGCGGTACAGAGAACACTGAAGCTTTCTTT.

This clone was detected only once. The chain combines TRBV30 with TRBJ1-2, with a possible D match to TRBD1 (6 bases). Germline V gives CDR1 GTSNPN, CDR2 SVGIG (reference sequence). This CDR3 spans 15 amino acids. Trimming took off 0 bases at V and 5 bases at J, with 16 bases between the two ends. DNA for the CDR3: TGTGCCTGGAGTGTGGGACAACCCACCCCTTATGGCTACACCTTC. This sequence encodes CAWSVGQPTPYGYTF.

Only one count was recorded for this clone. The chain recombines TRBV28 with TRBJ2-6; D is ambiguous. This CDR3 region has 14 residues. The germline V gene has CDR1 MDHEN and CDR2 SYDVKM. V shed 8 bases and J shed 3 bases, with 11 bases lying between them. In DNA form, the CDR3 reads TGTGCCAGCCTCAAGTATTTTGGGGCCAACGTCCTGACTTTC. Its translation is CASLKYFGANVLTF.